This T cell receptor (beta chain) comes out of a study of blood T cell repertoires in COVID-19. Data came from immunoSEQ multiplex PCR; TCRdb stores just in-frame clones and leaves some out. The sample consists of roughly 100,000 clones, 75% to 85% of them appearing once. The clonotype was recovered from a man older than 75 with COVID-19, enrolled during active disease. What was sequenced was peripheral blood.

CDR3 coding DNA: TGTGCCATCAGTGATCACCAGGGTGATACGCAGTATTTT. It codes for CAISDHQGDTQYF. The chain couples TRBV10-3 to TRBJ2-3; D perhaps matches TRBD1 (5 bases). CDR3 length: 13 residues. Germline V gene sequence: CDR1 ENHRY, CDR2 SYGVKD. Trimming shortened V by 3 bases and J by 6 bases, and 10 bases separated the two germline ends.